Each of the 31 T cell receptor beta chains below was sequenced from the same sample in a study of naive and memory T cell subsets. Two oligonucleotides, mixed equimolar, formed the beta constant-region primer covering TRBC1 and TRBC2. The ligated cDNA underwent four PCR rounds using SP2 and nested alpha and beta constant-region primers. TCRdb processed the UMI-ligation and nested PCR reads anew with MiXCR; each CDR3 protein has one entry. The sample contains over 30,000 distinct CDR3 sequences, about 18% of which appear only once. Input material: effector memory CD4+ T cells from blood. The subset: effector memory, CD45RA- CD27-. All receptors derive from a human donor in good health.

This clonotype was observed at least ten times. The CDR3 region has the DNA TGTGCCAGCTCCCCCTTCGGGGGTCTCCTATCCGGCACTGAAGCTTTCTTT. Protein sequence: CASSPFGGLLSGTEAFF. The chain links TRBV6-4 to TRBJ1-1; perhaps TRBD1 as D (5 bases). The germline gives CDR1 MRHNA, CDR2 SNTAGT. CDR3 size: 17 residues. V was shortened by 8 bases and J by 4 bases, with 26 bases between the two germline ends.

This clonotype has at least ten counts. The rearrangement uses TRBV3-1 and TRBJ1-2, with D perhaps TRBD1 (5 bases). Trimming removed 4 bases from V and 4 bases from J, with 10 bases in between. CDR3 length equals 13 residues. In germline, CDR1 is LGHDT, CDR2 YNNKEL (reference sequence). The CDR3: CASSPLGGYGYTF. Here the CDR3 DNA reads TGTGCCAGCAGCCCCCTTGGGGGCTATGGCTACACCTTC.

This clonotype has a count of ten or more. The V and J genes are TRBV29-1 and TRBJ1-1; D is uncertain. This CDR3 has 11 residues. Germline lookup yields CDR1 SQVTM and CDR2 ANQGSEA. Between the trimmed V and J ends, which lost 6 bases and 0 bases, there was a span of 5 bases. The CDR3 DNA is TGCAGCGTAGTGTTGAACACTGAAGCTTTCTTT. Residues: CSVVLNTEAFF.

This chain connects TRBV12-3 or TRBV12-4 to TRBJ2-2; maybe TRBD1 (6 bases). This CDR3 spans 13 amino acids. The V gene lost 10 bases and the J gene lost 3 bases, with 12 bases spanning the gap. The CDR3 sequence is CATRQVDTGELFF. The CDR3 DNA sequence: TGTGCCACCCGACAGGTAGACACCGGGGAGCTGTTTTTT.

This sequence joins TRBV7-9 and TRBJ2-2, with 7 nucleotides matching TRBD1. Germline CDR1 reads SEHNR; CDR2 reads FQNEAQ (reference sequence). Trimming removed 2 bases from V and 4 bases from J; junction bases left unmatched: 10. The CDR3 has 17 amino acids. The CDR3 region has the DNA TGTGCCAGCAGCTTAAGGGGAACAGGGGCGTCCACCGGGGAGCTGTTTTTT. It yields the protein CASSLRGTGASTGELFF.

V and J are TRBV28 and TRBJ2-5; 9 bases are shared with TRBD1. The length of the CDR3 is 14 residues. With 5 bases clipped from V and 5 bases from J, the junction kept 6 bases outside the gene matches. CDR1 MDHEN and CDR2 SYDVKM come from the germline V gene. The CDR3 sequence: CASSKTGGGETQYF. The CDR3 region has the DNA TGTGCCAGCAGTAAAACAGGGGGCGGGGAGACCCAGTACTTC. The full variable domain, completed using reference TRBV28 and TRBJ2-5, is DVKVTQSSRYLVKRTGEKVFLECVQDMDHENMFWYRQDPGLGLRLIYFSYDVKMKEKGDIPEGYSVSREKKERFSLILESASTNQTSMYLCASSKTGGGETQYFGPGTRLLVL.

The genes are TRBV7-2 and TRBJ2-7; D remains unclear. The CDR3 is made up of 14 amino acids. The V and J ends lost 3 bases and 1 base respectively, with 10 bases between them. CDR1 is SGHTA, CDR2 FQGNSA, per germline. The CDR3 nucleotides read TGTGCCAGCAGCTTCAACCCCGGTTCCTACGAGCAGTACTTC. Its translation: CASSFNPGSYEQYF. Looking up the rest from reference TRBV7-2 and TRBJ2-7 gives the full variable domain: GAGVSQSPSNKVTEKGKDVELRCDPISGHTALYWYRQSLGQGLEFLIYFQGNSAPDKSGLPSDRFSAERTGGSVSTLTIQRTQQEDSAVYLCASSFNPGSYEQYFGPGTRLTVT.

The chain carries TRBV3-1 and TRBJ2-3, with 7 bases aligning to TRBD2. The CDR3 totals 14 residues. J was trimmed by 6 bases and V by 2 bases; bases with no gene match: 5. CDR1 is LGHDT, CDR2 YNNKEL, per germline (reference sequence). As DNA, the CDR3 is TGTGCCAGCAGCCAATGGACTAGGGTCGATACGCAGTATTTT. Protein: CASSQWTRVDTQYF.

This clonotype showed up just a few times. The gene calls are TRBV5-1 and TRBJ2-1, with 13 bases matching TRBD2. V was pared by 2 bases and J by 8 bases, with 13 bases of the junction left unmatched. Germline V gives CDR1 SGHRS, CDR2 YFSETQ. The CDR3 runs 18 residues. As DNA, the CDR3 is TGCGCCAGCAGCTTCGGAGGACTAGCGGGAGCCCAAAGATATGAGCAGTTCTTC. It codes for CASSFGGLAGAQRYEQFF.

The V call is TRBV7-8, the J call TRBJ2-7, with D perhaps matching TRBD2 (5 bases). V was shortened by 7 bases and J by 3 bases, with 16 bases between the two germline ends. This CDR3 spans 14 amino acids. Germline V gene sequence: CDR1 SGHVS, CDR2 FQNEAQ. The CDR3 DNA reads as TGTGCCAGCACCCCCGGTGGGAGCCTCTACGAGCAGTACTTC. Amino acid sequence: CASTPGGSLYEQYF.

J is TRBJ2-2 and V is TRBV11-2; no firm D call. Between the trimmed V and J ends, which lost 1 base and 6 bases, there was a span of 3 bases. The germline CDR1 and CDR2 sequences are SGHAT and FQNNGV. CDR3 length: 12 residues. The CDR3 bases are TGTGCCAGCAGCTTAGGTCCCGGGGAGCTGTTTTTT. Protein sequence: CASSLGPGELFF. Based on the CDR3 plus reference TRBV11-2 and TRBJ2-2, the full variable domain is EAGVAQSPRYKIIEKRQSVAFWCNPISGHATLYWYQQILGQGPKLLIQFQNNGVVDDSQLPKDRFSAERLKGVDSTLKIQPAKLEDSAVYLCASSLGPGELFFGEGSRLTVL.

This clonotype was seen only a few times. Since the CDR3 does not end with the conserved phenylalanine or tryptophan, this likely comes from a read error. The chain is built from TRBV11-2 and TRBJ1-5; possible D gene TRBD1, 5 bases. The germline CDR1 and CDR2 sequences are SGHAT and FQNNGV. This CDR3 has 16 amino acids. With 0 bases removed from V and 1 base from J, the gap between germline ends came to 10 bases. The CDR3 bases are TGTGCCAGCAGCTTAGATTGGCAGGGCAGCAATCAGCCCCAGCATTCT. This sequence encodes CASSLDWQGSNQPQHS.

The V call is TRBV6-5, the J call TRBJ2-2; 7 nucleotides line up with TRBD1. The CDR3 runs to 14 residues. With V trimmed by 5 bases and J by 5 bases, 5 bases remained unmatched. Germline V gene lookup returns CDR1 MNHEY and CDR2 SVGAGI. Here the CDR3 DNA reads TGTGCCAGCAGTGGCCGACAGGGAACCGGGGAGCTGTTTTTT. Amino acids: CASSGRQGTGELFF.

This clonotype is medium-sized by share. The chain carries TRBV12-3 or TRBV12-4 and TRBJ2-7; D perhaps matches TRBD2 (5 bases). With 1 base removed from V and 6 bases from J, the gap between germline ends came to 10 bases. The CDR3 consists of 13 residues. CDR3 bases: TGTGCCAGCAGTTTAGGAGGGCCCGCCGAGCAGTACTTC. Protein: CASSLGGPAEQYF.

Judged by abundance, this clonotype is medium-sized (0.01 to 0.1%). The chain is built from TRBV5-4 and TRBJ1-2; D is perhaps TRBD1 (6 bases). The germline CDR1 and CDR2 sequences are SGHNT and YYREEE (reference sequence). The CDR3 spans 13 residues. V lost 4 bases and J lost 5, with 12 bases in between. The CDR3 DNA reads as TGTGCCAGCAGCCGATTCCAGGGGTATGGCTACACCTTC. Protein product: CASSRFQGYGYTF. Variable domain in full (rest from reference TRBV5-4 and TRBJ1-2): ETGVTQSPTHLIKTRGQQVTLRCSSQSGHNTVSWYQQALGQGPQFIFQYYREEENGRGNFPPRFSGLQFPNYSSELNVNALELDDSALYLCASSRFQGYGYTFGSGTRLTVV.

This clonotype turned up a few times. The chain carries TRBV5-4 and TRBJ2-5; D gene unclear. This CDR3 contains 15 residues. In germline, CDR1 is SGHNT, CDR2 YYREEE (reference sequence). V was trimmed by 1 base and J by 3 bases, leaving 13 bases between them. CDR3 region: CASSLTGGGEETQYF. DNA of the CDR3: TGTGCCAGCAGCTTGACGGGCGGTGGCGAAGAGACCCAGTACTTC.

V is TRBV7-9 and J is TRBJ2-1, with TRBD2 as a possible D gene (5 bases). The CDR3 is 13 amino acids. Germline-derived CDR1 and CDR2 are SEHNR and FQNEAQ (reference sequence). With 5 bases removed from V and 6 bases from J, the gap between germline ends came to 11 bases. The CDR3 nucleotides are TGTGCCAGCAGCGAGAGGGTCGGCAATGAGCAGTTCTTC. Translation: CASSERVGNEQFF.

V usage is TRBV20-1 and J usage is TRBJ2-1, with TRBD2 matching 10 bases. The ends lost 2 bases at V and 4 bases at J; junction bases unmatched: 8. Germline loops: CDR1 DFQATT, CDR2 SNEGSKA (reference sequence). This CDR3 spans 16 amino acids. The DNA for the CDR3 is TGCAGTGCTAGAAGACCGGGACTAGCGACTTACAATGAGCAGTTCTTC. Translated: CSARRPGLATYNEQFF.

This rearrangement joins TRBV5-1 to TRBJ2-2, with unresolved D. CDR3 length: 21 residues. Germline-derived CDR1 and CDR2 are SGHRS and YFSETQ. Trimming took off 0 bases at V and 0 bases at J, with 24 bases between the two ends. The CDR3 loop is CASSLVSVLSTLLSNTGELFF. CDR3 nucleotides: TGCGCCAGCAGCTTGGTGTCCGTTCTCTCCACCCTATTATCGAACACCGGGGAGCTGTTTTTT.

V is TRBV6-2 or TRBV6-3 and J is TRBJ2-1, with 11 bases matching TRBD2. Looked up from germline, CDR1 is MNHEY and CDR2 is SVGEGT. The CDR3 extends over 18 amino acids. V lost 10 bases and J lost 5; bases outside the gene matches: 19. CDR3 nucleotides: TGTGCCATCCGAACCTTTAGCGGGAGGGCCTCCGAACACAATGAGCAGTTCTTC. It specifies CAIRTFSGRASEHNEQFF.

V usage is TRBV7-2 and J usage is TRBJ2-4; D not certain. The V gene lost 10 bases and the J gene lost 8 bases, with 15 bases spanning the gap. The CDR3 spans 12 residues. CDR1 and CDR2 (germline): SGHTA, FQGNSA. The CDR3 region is CATRRVGDIQYF. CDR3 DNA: TGTGCCACCCGTCGCGTTGGGGACATTCAGTACTTC.

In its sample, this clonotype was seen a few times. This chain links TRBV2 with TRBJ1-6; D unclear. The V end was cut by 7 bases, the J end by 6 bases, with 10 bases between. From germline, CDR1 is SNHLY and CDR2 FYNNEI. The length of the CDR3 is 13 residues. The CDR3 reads CASTTDVNSPLHF. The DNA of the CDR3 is TGTGCCAGCACCACAGATGTTAATTCACCCCTCCACTTT.

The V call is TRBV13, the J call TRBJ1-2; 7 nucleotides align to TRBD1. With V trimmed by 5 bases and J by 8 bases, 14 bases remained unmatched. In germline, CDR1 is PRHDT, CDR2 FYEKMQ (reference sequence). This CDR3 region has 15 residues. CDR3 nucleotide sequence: TGTGCCAGCAGCAAGGACAGGCTCGCATCGCGGGGCTACACCTTC. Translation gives CASSKDRLASRGYTF.

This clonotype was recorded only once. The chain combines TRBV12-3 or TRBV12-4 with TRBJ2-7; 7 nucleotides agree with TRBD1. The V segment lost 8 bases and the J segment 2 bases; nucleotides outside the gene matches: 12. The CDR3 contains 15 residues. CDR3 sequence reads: CASGSSLRGPYEQYF. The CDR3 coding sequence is TGTGCCAGCGGGAGCAGCTTAAGGGGGCCCTACGAGCAGTACTTC.

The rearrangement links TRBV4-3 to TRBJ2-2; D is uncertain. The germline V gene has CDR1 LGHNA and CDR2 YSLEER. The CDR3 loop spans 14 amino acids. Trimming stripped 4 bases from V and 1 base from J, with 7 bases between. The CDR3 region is CASSPVGNTGELFF. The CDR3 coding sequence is TGCGCCAGCAGCCCGGTCGGGAACACCGGGGAGCTGTTTTTT.

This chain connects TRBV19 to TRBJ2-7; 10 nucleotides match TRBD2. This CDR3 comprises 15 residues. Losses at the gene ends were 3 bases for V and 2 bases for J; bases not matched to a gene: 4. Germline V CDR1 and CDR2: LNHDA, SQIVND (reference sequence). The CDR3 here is CASSILLAGTYEQYF. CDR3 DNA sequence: TGTGCCAGTAGTATCCTACTAGCGGGAACCTACGAGCAGTACTTC.

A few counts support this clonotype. In DNA form, the CDR3 reads TGCAGTGCTAGAGTGGTTGGTAGCGGGGGCACAGATACGCAGTATTTT. It translates to CSARVVGSGGTDTQYF. The chain is built from TRBV20-1 and TRBJ2-3, with 8 bases fitting TRBD2. This CDR3 has 16 residues. The V gene end was trimmed by 1 base and the J gene end by 1 base; junction bases not matched to a gene: 7. Germline V lookup: CDR1 DFQATT, CDR2 SNEGSKA (reference sequence).

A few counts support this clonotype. The CDR3 DNA reads TGTGCCAGCAGCACGCAGGGGGCTCTAAGCAATCAGCCCCAGCATTTT. It is translated as CASSTQGALSNQPQHF. The chain employs TRBV7-8 and TRBJ1-5; 8 bases match TRBD1. V lost 5 bases, J lost 1 base, and 7 bases stayed unmatched. CDR3 size: 16 residues. CDR1 and CDR2 from the germline V gene are SGHVS and FQNEAQ.

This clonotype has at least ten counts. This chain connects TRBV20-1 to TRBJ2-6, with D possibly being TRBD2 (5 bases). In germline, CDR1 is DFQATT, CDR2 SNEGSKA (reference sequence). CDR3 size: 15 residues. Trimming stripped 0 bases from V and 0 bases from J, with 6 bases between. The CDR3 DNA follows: TGCAGTGCTAGAGATCGGGGCTCTGGGGCCAACGTCCTGACTTTC. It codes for CSARDRGSGANVLTF.

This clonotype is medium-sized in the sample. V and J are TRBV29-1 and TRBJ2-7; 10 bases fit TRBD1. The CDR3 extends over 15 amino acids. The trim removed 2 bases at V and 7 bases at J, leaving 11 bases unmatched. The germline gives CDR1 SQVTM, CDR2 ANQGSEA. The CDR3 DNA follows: TGCAGCGTTGAATTTGCGGACAGGGGGGATCGGGAGCAGTACTTC. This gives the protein CSVEFADRGDREQYF.

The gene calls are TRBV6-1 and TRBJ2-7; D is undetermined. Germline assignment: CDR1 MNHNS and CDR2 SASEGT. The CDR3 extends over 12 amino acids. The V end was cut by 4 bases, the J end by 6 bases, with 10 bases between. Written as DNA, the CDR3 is TGTGCCAGCAGTGTTACAGCTACCGAGCAGTACTTC. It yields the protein CASSVTATEQYF.